The T cell receptor beta chain under discussion was sequenced for a study of T cells in Graves' hyperthyroidism and ophthalmopathy. The CDR3 consists of 14 residues. Germline V lookup: CDR1 SEHNR, CDR2 FQNEAQ (reference sequence). With 6 bases removed from V and 6 bases from J, the gap between germline ends came to 17 bases. The investigators amplified TCR beta CDR3 regions from RNA transcripts. The study used the HTBI primer set for a first-round RT-PCR of the TCR CDR3. TCRdb ran MiXCR on the multiplex PCR reads and lists one entry per CDR3 protein. The sample carries hundreds of thousands of distinct CDR3 sequences, about two fifths recorded once. On the basis of clinical symptoms, serum thyroxine and TRAb, thyroid ultrasound and orbital computed tomography, diagnoses were made.

Input material: blood. This receptor was taken from a man between 18 and 29 years old with Graves' hyperthyroidism. The V gene is TRBV7-9, the J gene TRBJ1-1; maybe TRBD1 (6 bases). CDR3 residues: CASSTPGAHPEAFF. CDR3 in DNA: TGTGCCAGCAGTACCCCAGGGGCGCACCCTGAAGCTTTCTTT. Combining the CDR3 with reference TRBV7-9 and TRBJ1-1 gives the whole variable domain DTGVSQNPRHKITKRGQNVTFRCDPISEHNRLYWYRQTLGQGPEFLTYFQNEAQLEKSRLLSDRFSAERPKGSFSTLEIQRTEQGDSAMYLCASSTPGAHPEAFFGQGTRLTVV.